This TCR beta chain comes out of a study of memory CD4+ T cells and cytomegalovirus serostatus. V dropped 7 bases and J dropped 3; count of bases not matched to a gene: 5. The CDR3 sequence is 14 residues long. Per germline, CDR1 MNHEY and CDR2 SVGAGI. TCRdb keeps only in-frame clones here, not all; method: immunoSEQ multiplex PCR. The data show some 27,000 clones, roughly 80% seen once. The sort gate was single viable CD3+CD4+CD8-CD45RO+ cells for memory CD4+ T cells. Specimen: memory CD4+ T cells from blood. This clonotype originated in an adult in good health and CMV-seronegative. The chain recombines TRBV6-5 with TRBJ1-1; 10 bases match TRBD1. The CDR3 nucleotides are TGTGCCAGCACCTGGGACAGGGGCGACACTGAAGCTTTCTTT. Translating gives CASTWDRGDTEAFF.